The clone carrying this TCR beta chain was counted between two and nine times. Its antigen is not known. The entry originates in a study of CD8 T cells in ankylosing spondylitis. Germline loops: CDR1 SGHAT, CDR2 FQNNGV. The V segment lost 2 bases and the J segment 4 bases; nucleotides outside the gene matches: 15. CDR3 size: 19 residues. Study-wide results and limits: One TCR beta motif, made up of roughly 8 highly homologous variants, appeared characteristic of ankylosing spondylitis blood.

TCRdb passed the 5' RACE reads through MiXCR, listing each CDR3 protein once. The table records 80,000 to 90,000 distinct CDR3 sequences, around 26% of them present only once. What was sequenced was blood, either unsorted or a sorted T cell fraction (not recorded which). The clonotype originates from a male donor with ankylosing spondylitis or in good health (not recorded which). This chain joins TRBV11-2 and TRBJ1-3; TRBD1 matches at 9 bases. The CDR3 loop is CASSLRPLSWTGVGNTIYF. For the CDR3, the DNA is TGTGCCAGCAGCTTACGGCCCCTCAGTTGGACAGGGGTAGGAAACACCATATATTTT. The full variable domain, its missing parts supplied by reference TRBV11-2 and TRBJ1-3, is EAGVAQSPRYKIIEKRQSVAFWCNPISGHATLYWYQQILGQGPKLLIQFQNNGVVDDSQLPKDRFSAERLKGVDSTLKIQPAKLEDSAVYLCASSLRPLSWTGVGNTIYFGEGSWLTVV.